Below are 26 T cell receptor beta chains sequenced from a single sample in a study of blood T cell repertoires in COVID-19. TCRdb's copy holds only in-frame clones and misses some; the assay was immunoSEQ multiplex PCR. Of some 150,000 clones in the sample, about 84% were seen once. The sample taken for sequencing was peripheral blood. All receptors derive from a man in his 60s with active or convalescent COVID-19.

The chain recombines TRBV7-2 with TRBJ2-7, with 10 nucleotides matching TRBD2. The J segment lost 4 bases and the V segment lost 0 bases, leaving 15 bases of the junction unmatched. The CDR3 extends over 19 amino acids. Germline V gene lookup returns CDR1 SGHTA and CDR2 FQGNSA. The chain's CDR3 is CASSLARIRLAGGDYEQYF. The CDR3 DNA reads TGTGCCAGCAGCTTAGCCCGGATTCGACTAGCGGGTGGGGATTACGAGCAGTACTTC.

The CDR3 loop is CASSLGTDYGYTF. CDR3 sequence (DNA): TGTGCCAGCAGTTTAGGGACTGACTATGGCTACACCTTC. The chain combines TRBV28 with TRBJ1-2; a possible D gene is TRBD1 (5 bases). This CDR3 spans 13 amino acids. CDR1 MDHEN and CDR2 SYDVKM come from the germline V gene. Trimming took 2 bases from V and 3 from J, leaving 7 bases between them.

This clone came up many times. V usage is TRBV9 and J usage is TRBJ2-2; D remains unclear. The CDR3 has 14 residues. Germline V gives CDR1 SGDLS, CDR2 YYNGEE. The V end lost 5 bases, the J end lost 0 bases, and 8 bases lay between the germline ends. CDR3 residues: CASRMVANTGELFF. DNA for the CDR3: TGTGCCAGCAGGATGGTAGCGAACACCGGGGAGCTGTTTTTT.

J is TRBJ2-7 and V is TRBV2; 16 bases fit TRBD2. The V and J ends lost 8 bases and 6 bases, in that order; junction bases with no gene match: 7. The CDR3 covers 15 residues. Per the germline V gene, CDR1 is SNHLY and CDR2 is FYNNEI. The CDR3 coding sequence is TGTGCCAGCGGTGGGACTAGCGGGAGGGGGTCCGAGCAGTACTTC. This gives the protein CASGGTSGRGSEQYF. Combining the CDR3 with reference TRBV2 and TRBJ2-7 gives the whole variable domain EPEVTQTPSHQVTQMGQEVILRCVPISNHLYFYWYRQILGQKVEFLVSFYNNEISEKSEIFDDQFSVERPDGSNFTLKIRSTKLEDSAMYFCASGGTSGRGSEQYFGPGTRLTVT.

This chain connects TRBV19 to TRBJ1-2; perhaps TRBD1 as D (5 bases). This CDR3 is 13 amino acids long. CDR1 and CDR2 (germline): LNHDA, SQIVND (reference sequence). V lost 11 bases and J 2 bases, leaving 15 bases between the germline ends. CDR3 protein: CAARGGANYGYTF. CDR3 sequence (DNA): TGTGCCGCTAGGGGAGGGGCAAACTATGGCTACACCTTC.

This chain's CDR3 is CASSLESNLGGEQFF. DNA for the CDR3: TGTGCCAGCAGCTTAGAATCGAACCTGGGGGGTGAGCAGTTCTTC. This chain uses TRBV13 with TRBJ2-1, with D possibly being TRBD2 (6 bases). Germline CDR1 PRHDT, CDR2 FYEKMQ (reference sequence). This CDR3 contains 15 residues. Trimming stripped 1 base from V and 9 bases from J, with 16 bases between.

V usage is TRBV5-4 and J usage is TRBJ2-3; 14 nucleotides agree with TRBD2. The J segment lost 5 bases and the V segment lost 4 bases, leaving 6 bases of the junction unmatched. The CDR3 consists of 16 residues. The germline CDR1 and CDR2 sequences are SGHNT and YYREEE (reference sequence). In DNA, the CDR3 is TGTGCCAGCAGCCGACCGACTAGCGGGAGGGGAGATACGCAGTATTTT. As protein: CASSRPTSGRGDTQYF.

CDR3 sequence: CASSSTGYNEQFF. The CDR3 DNA sequence: TGTGCCAGCAGTTCGACTGGATACAATGAGCAGTTCTTC. The V gene is TRBV27, the J gene TRBJ2-1; D gene uncertain. The CDR3 loop spans 13 amino acids. The V and J ends lost 4 bases and 4 bases respectively, with 8 bases between them. Per the germline V gene, CDR1 is MNHEY and CDR2 is SMNVEV (reference sequence).

The CDR3 protein is CASSVRTGNSPLHF. As DNA, the CDR3 is TGTGCCAGCAGTGTACGGACGGGGAATTCACCCCTCCACTTT. J is TRBJ1-6 and V is TRBV2; the D is unclear. This CDR3 contains 14 residues. Germline V gives CDR1 SNHLY, CDR2 FYNNEI. V was cut by 4 bases and J by 7 bases, with 11 bases left in between.

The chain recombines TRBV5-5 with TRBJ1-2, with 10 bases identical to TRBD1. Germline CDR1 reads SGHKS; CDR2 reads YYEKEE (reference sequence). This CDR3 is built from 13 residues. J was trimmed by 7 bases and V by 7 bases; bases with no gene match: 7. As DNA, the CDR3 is TGTGCCAGCGGTCGACAGGGGGCGTCTGGCTACACCTTC. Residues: CASGRQGASGYTF. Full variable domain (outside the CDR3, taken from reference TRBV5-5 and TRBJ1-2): DAGVTQSPTHLIKTRGQQVTLRCSPISGHKSVSWYQQVLGQGPQFIFQYYEKEERGRGNFPDRFSARQFPNYSSELNVNALLLGDSALYLCASGRQGASGYTFGSGTRLTVV.

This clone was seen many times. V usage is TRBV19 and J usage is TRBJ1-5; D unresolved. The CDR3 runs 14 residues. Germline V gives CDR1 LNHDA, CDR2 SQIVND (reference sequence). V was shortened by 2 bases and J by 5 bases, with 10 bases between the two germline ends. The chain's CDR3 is CASSIPRSYQPQHF. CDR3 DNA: TGTGCCAGTAGTATACCCCGCAGTTATCAGCCCCAGCATTTT.

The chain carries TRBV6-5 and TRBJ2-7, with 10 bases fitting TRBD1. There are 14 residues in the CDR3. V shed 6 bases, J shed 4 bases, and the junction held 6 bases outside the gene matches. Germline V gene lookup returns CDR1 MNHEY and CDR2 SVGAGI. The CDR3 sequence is CASRIGQGGYEQYF. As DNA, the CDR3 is TGTGCCAGCAGGATAGGACAGGGGGGTTACGAGCAGTACTTC.

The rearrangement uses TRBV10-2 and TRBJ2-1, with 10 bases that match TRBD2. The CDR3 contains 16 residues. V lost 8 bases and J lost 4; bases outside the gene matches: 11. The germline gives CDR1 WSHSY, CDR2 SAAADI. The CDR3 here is CASRPFGAGGYNEQFF. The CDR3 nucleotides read TGCGCCAGCCGCCCCTTCGGAGCGGGGGGGTACAATGAGCAGTTCTTC.

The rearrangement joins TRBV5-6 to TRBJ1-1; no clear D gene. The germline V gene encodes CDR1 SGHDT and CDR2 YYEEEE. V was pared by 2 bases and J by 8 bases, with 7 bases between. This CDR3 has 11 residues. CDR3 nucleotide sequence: TGTGCCAGCAGCTTAAGCGGGGAAGCTTTCTTT. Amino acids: CASSLSGEAFF.

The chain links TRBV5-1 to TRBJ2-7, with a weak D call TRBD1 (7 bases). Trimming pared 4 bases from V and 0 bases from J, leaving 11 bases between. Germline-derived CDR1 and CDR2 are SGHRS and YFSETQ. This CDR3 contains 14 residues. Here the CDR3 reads CASSPGDSSYEQYF. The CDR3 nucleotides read TGCGCCAGCAGCCCGGGGGACAGCTCCTACGAGCAGTACTTC.

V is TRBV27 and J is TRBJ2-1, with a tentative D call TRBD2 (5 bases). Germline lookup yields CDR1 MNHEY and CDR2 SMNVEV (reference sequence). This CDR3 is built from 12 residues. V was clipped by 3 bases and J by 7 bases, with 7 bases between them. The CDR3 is CASSFRGNEQFF. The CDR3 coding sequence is TGTGCCAGCAGTTTTCGAGGGAATGAGCAGTTCTTC.

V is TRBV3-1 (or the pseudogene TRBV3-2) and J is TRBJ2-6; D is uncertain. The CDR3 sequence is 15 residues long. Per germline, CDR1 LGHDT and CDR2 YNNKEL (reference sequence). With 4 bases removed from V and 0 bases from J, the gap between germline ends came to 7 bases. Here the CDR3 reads CASSRPISGANVLTF. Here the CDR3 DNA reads TGTGCCAGCAGCCGCCCTATCTCTGGGGCCAACGTCCTGACTTTC.

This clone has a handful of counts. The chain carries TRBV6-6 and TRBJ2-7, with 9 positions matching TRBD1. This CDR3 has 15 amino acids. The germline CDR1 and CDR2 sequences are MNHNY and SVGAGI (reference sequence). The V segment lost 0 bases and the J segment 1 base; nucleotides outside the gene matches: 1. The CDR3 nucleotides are TGTGCCAGCAGTTACTCGGGACAGGGTTCCTACGAGCAGTACTTC. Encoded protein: CASSYSGQGSYEQYF.

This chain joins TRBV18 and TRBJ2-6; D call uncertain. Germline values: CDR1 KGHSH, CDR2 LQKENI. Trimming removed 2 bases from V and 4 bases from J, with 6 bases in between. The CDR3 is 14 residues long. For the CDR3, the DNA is TGTGCCAGCTCACCAACTGCAGGGGCCAACGTCCTGACTTTC. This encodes CASSPTAGANVLTF.

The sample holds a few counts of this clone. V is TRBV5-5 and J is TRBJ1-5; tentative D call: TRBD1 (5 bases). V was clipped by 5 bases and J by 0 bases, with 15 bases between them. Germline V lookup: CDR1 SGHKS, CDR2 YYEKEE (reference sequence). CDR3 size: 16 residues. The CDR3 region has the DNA TGTGCCAGCAGTCTCGGGGGAGACTATAGCAATCAGCCCCAGCATTTT. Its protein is CASSLGGDYSNQPQHF.

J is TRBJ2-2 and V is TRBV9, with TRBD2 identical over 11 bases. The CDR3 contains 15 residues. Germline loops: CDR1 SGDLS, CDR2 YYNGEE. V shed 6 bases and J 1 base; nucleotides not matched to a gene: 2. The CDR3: CASNGLAGNTGELFF. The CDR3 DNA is TGTGCCAGCAACGGACTAGCGGGGAACACCGGGGAGCTGTTTTTT. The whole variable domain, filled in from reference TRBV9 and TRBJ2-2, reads DSGVTQTPKHLITATGQRVTLRCSPRSGDLSVYWYQQSLDQGLQFLIQYYNGEERAKGNILERFSAQQFPDLHSELNLSSLELGDSALYFCASNGLAGNTGELFFGEGSRLTVL.

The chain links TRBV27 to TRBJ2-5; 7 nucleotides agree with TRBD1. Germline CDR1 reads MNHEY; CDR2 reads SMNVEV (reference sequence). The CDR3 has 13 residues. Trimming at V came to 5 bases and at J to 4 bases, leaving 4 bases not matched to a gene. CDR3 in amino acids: CASSRQGRETQYF. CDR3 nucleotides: TGTGCCAGCAGTCGACAGGGAAGAGAGACCCAGTACTTC.

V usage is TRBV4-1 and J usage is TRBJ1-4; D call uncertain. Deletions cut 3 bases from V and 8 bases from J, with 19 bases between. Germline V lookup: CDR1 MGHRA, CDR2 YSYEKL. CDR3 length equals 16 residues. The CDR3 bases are TGCGCCAGCAGCCAGGGCCCAGATCCCGGTGGAGAAAAACTGTTTTTT. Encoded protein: CASSQGPDPGGEKLFF.

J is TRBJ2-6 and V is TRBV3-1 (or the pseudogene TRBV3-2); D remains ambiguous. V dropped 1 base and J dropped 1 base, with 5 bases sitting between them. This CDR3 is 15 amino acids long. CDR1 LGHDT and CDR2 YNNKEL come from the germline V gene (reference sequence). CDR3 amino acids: CASSQAQSGANVLTF. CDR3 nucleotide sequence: TGTGCCAGCAGCCAAGCACAGTCTGGGGCCAACGTCCTGACTTTC.

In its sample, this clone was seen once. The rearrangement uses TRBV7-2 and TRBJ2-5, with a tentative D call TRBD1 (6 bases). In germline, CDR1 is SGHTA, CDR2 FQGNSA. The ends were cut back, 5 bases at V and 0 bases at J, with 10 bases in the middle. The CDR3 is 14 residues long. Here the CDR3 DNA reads TGTGCCAGCAGCCCCAGGGGCAACCAAGAGACCCAGTACTTC. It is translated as CASSPRGNQETQYF.

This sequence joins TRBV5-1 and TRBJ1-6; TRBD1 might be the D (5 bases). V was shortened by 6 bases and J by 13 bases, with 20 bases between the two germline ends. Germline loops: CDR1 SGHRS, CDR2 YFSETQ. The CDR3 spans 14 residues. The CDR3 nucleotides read TGCGCCAGCACTCAAGGACCCCGGGGGGACCCCCTCCACTTT. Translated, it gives CASTQGPRGDPLHF.